This T cell receptor (beta chain) was recorded in a study of cytomegalovirus exposure and HLA in healthy donors. Points on this clone: The antigen remains undetermined.

Findings and limits, study-wide: Some TCR beta chains (about 170 of them) were listed as cytomegalovirus-associated.

Researchers ran the PCR with 60 Vbeta and 13 Jbeta primers. Produced via immunoSEQ multiplex PCR; TCRdb's table is partial and in-frame only. Here the sample spans about 120,000 clones, approximately 77% being singletons. The CDR3 has 13 amino acids. Per germline, CDR1 SGHRS and CDR2 YFSETQ. The V end lost 0 bases, the J end lost 6 bases, and 8 bases lay between the germline ends. Sequencing was performed on PBMCs. The sequence derives from a man between 18 and 29 years old in good health and CMV-seronegative. This chain links TRBV5-1 with TRBJ2-3; D is unresolved. CDR3 in amino acids: CASSLARADTQYF. As DNA, the CDR3 is TGCGCCAGCAGCTTGGCCAGAGCGGATACGCAGTATTTT.